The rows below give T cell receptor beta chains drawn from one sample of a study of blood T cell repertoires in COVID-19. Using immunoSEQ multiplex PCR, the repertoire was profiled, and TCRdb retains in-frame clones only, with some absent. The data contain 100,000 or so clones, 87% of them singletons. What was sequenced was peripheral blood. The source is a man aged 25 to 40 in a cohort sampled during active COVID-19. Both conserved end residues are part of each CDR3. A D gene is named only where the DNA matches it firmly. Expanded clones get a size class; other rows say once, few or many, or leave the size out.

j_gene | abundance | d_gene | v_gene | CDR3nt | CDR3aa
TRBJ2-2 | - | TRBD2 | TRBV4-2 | TGTGCCAGCAGCCCTACTGAGGGACTAGAGAACACCGGGGAGCTGTTTTTT | CASSPTEGLENTGELFF
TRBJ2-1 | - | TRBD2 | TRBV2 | TGTGCCAGCAGCTCGGGGACTAGCGGACGTCCCGACTCCTACAATGAGCAGTTCTTC | CASSSGTSGRPDSYNEQFF
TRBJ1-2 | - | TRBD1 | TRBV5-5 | TGTGCCAGCAGCTTGGCCGGACAGGCAAACTATGGCTACACCTTC | CASSLAGQANYGYTF
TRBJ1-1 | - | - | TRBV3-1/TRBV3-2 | TGTGCCAGCAGCCCCCCTCGGGGTGGGATGAACACTGAAGCTTTCTTT | CASSPPRGGMNTEAFF
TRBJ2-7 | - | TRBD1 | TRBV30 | TGTGCCTGGAGTGTACTGGGACAGTCCTACGAGCAGTACTTC | CAWSVLGQSYEQYF
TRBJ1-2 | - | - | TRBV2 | TGTGCCAGCAGACAGGGCAGGAACGTCTATGGCTACACCTTC | CASRQGRNVYGYTF
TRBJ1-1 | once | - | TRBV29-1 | TGCAGCGCCCCGACAGTTCGTGGGGCTTTCTTT | CSAPTVRGAFF
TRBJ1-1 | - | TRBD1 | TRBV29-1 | TGCAGCGTCCACCATTATTCCGGGACAGGGAAAAGACGAACTGAAGCTTTCTTT | CSVHHYSGTGKRRTEAFF
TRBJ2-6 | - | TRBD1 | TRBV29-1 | TGCAGCGTTCTTAGGGAGAGAGAATCCGGGACAGGCCAATCTGGGGCCAACGTCCTGACTTTC | CSVLRERESGTGQSGANVLTF
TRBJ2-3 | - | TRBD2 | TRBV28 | TGTGCCAGCAGGGGAGGGACTAGCGTAAGCACAGATACGCAGTATTTT | CASRGGTSVSTDTQYF
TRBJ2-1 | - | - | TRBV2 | TGTGCCAGCAGTGAAGCTGTAGGACTGGAGTTCTTC | CASSEAVGLEFF
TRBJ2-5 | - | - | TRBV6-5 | TGTGCCAGCAGTATGACGGGGGTGGCGGAGACCCAGTACTTC | CASSMTGVAETQYF
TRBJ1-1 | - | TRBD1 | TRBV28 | TGTGCCAGCAGTTTCGGTATCAGGTGGGGGACAGGGGGCGAAGGCACTGAAGCTTTCTTT | CASSFGIRWGTGGEGTEAFF
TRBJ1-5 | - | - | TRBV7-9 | TGTGCCAGCAGCCGGGGAGGGGAGCCCCAGCATTTT | CASSRGGEPQHF
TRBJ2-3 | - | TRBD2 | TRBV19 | TGTGCCAGTAGGACGTCGGGAGGCAGGGACACAGATACGCAGTATTTT | CASRTSGGRDTDTQYF
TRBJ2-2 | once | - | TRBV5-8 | TGTGCCAGCACCCGTGGGACAAAGGGATCCGGGGAGCTGTTTTTT | CASTRGTKGSGELFF
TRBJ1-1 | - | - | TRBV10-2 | TGCGCCAGCAGTGTCCTGGGGAGGAACACTGAAGCTTTCTTT | CASSVLGRNTEAFF
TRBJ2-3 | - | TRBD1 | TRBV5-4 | TGTGCCAGCAGCTTGGAGGTGACAGGGGGCGCAGATACGCAGTATTTT | CASSLEVTGGADTQYF
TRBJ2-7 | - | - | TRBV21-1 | TGTGCCAGCAGCAAAGGAGGGGGCGACGAGCAGTACTTC | CASSKGGGDEQYF
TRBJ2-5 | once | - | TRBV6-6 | TGTGCCAGCAGTTACGGGGGCGAAGAGACCCAGTACTTC | CASSYGGEETQYF
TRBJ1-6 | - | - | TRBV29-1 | TGCAGCGTTGAAGTGGGCAGGGGATCACCCCTCCACTTT | CSVEVGRGSPLHF
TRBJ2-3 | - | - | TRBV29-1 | TGCAGCCTTGGGACGGGGGGCACAGATACGCAGTATTTT | CSLGTGGTDTQYF
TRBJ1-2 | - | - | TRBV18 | TGTGCCAGCTCACCACCATCAGGGGTCTATGGCTACACCTTC | CASSPPSGVYGYTF
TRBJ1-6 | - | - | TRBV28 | TGTGCCAGCAGGTCAGGGTTGGGTTCACCCCTCCACTTT | CASRSGLGSPLHF
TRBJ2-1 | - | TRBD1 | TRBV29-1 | TGCAGCGCCGAGGGACAGGGCTACAATGAGCAGTTCTTC | CSAEGQGYNEQFF
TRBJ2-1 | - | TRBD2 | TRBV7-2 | TGTGCCAGCAGCTTGACCCGACTAGCGGGGCCAAATGAGCAGTTCTTC | CASSLTRLAGPNEQFF
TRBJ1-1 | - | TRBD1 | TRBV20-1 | TGCAGTGCCCGGGACAGGGAAGCTTTCTTT | CSARDREAFF
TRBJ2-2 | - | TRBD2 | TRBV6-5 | TGTGCCAGCAGTTACAACGGGGGGGCTGGGACCGGGGAGCTGTTTTTT | CASSYNGGAGTGELFF